This entry features one T cell receptor (beta chain) sequence. V shed 0 bases, J shed 6 bases, and the junction held 6 bases outside the gene matches. CDR3 size: 15 residues. CDR1 SGDLS and CDR2 YYNGEE come from the germline V gene. The data originate from a study of cytomegalovirus exposure and HLA in healthy donors. The PCR was carried out with 60 Vbeta primers and 13 Jbeta primers. Clones were read by immunoSEQ multiplex PCR, and TCRdb kept only the in-frame ones, dropping some. The sample consists of under 200,000 clones, around three quarters of them appearing once. The chain uses TRBV9 and TRBJ1-1, with 9 positions matching TRBD1. Sequencing was performed on PBMCs. This receptor was taken from a man aged 40-49 years in good health and CMV-seronegative. The CDR3 loop reads CASSVEGDRVAEAFF. Here the CDR3 DNA reads TGTGCCAGCAGCGTAGAGGGGGACAGGGTGGCTGAAGCTTTCTTT. Variable domain in full (rest from reference TRBV9 and TRBJ1-1): DSGVTQTPKHLITATGQRVTLRCSPRSGDLSVYWYQQSLDQGLQFLIQYYNGEERAKGNILERFSAQQFPDLHSELNLSSLELGDSALYFCASSVEGDRVAEAFFGQGTRLTVV.